What follows are 7 T cell receptor beta chains derived from one specimen sequenced in a study of human T cells and chemical hapten exposure. The time point: pre-sensitization, week 0. Described treatment: therapeutic diphenylcyclopropenone sensitization with weekly scalp DPC. TCRdb ran MiXCR on the RACE reads and lists one entry per CDR3 protein. The sample has approximately 370,000 distinct CDR3 sequences, around 5.5% seen once. This material consisted of whole blood, taken in connection with sensitization to the hapten diphenylcyclopropenone (DPC). The receptors here all came from a woman aged 18-35 years with alopecia areata. Some clones in this sample may be carry-over from other donors' samples.

This chain joins TRBV4-1 and TRBJ2-3, with TRBD1 as a possible D gene (5 bases). CDR1 is MGHRA, CDR2 YSYEKL, per germline. The CDR3 is 14 residues long. V was clipped by 0 bases and J by 5 bases, with 9 bases between them. CDR3 nucleotides: TGCGCCAGCAGCCAAGATAGGGGCCGAGATACGCAGTATTTT. Its protein product is CASSQDRGRDTQYF.

This clonotype was detected many times. The V and J genes are TRBV7-6 and TRBJ1-2; 10 bases are a match to TRBD1. The trim removed 0 bases at V and 8 bases at J, leaving 18 bases unmatched. Germline-derived CDR1 and CDR2 are SGHVS and FNYEAQ. The CDR3 has 19 amino acids. The CDR3 DNA reads as TGTGCCAGCAGCTTAGCCAAACCGGGACAGGGGTTCAAAAGCAAAGGCTACACCTTC. The encoded protein is CASSLAKPGQGFKSKGYTF. Together with reference TRBV7-6 and TRBJ1-2, the CDR3 gives the full variable domain: GAGVSQSPRYKVTKRGQDVALRCDPISGHVSLYWYRQALGQGPEFLTYFNYEAQQDKSGLPNDRFSAERPEGSISTLTIQRTEQRDSAMYRCASSLAKPGQGFKSKGYTFGSGTRLTVV.

This clonotype came up many times. This rearrangement joins TRBV5-1 to TRBJ1-1, with 9 positions matching TRBD1. The CDR3 loop spans 14 amino acids. Germline V CDR1 and CDR2: SGHRS, YFSETQ. With 6 bases clipped from V and 3 bases from J, the junction kept 6 bases outside the gene matches. The CDR3: CASTRTGVDTEAFF. The CDR3 nucleotides read TGCGCCAGCACCCGGACAGGGGTCGACACTGAAGCTTTCTTT.

This clonotype was seen a handful of times. The chain employs TRBV6-6 and TRBJ2-4; D gene ambiguous. The CDR3 runs 14 residues. Trimming shortened V by 6 bases and J by 6 bases, and 15 bases separated the two germline ends. The V gene's germline CDR1 is MNHNY and CDR2 SVGAGI (reference sequence). For the CDR3, the DNA is TGTGCCAGCAGCCTACGGCAGCATCCAAACATTCAGTACTTC. It specifies CASSLRQHPNIQYF.

Many counts were recorded for this clonotype. The rearrangement joins TRBV3-1 to TRBJ2-1, with D perhaps being TRBD1 or TRBD2 (5 bases each). V lost 4 bases and J 4 bases, leaving 5 bases between the germline ends. Germline CDR1 LGHDT, CDR2 YNNKEL (reference sequence). The CDR3 is 12 residues long. The CDR3 bases are TGTGCCAGCAGCCGGGGGTACAATGAGCAGTTCTTC. It is translated as CASSRGYNEQFF.

This chain connects TRBV24-1 to TRBJ2-2; D ambiguous. V lost 6 bases, J lost 0 bases, and 7 bases lay in between. Per the germline V gene, CDR1 is KGHDR and CDR2 is SFDVKD. This CDR3 region has 14 residues. This chain's CDR3 is CATSSQANTGELFF. CDR3 nucleotides: TGTGCCACCAGTAGCCAGGCGAACACCGGGGAGCTGTTTTTT.

This clonotype appeared a few times. The chain links TRBV6-2 or TRBV6-3 to TRBJ2-1; D is undetermined. The ends were cut back, 2 bases at V and 4 bases at J, with 12 bases in the middle. There are 15 residues in the CDR3. Germline values: CDR1 MNHEY, CDR2 SVGEGT. CDR3: CASSYVQLQYNEQFF. CDR3 in DNA: TGTGCCAGCAGTTACGTACAGCTACAATACAATGAGCAGTTCTTC.